The 18 T cell receptor beta chains below were found in one sample sequenced in a study of cytomegalovirus exposure and HLA in healthy donors. Both 60 Vbeta primers and 13 Jbeta primers went into the PCR. The protocol was immunoSEQ multiplex PCR, while the TCRdb copy is restricted to in-frame clones and leaves out a portion. The data hold 150,000 to 200,000 clones, with 60% to 80% observed a single time. Sequencing was done on a sample of PBMCs. The receptors originated from a middle-aged man in good health and CMV-seropositive.

V is TRBV29-1 and J is TRBJ2-1; D is uncertain. The germline V and J ends were trimmed by 1 base and 8 bases, with 12 bases remaining between them. The CDR3 totals 13 residues. Germline V gene sequence: CDR1 SQVTM, CDR2 ANQGSEA. As DNA, the CDR3 is TGCAGCGTTGAAGGGGCAGTGGTCGATGAGCAGTTCTTC. Its translation is CSVEGAVVDEQFF.

The chain uses TRBV7-7 and TRBJ1-5; the D is unclear. V was trimmed by 1 base and J by 5 bases, leaving 6 bases between them. The germline CDR1 and CDR2 sequences are SSHAT and FNYEAQ (reference sequence). The CDR3 spans 13 residues. Here the CDR3 DNA reads TGTGCCAGCAGCTTAGGACTTGATCAGCCCCAGCATTTT. It yields the protein CASSLGLDQPQHF.

V gene TRBV19 combines with J gene TRBJ2-1; 12 positions agree with TRBD2. V shed 6 bases and J 4 bases; nucleotides not matched to a gene: 7. CDR3 size: 16 residues. Germline values: CDR1 LNHDA, CDR2 SQIVND (reference sequence). CDR3 sequence reads: CASRTSGGSDYNEQFF. DNA for the CDR3: TGTGCCAGTAGGACTAGCGGGGGTTCAGATTACAATGAGCAGTTCTTC.

The chain is built from TRBV28 and TRBJ2-7; 7 positions match TRBD2. CDR3 length: 12 amino acids. Per germline, CDR1 MDHEN and CDR2 SYDVKM. With V trimmed by 6 bases and J by 3 bases, 2 bases remained unmatched. DNA of the CDR3: TGTGCCAGCAGAGCGGGGTTCTACGAGCAGTACTTC. It encodes CASRAGFYEQYF. The full variable domain, its missing parts supplied by reference TRBV28 and TRBJ2-7, is DVKVTQSSRYLVKRTGEKVFLECVQDMDHENMFWYRQDPGLGLRLIYFSYDVKMKEKGDIPEGYSVSREKKERFSLILESASTNQTSMYLCASRAGFYEQYFGPGTRLTVT.

The chain combines TRBV6-1 with TRBJ2-7; 9 positions match TRBD1. The V gene end was trimmed by 2 bases and the J gene end by 11 bases; junction bases not matched to a gene: 7. The CDR3 sequence is 13 residues long. Germline V lookup: CDR1 MNHNS, CDR2 SASEGT. The chain's CDR3 is CASSEPGQGKKYV. The CDR3 DNA reads as TGTGCCAGCAGTGAACCTGGACAGGGGAAAAAGTACGTC.

The chain joins TRBV19 to TRBJ1-3; D not resolved. Trimming cost V 6 bases and J 4 bases, with 10 bases left between them. The CDR3 runs to 13 residues. The germline gives CDR1 LNHDA, CDR2 SQIVND (reference sequence). The CDR3 protein is CASSPLQGNTIYF. The CDR3 DNA reads TGTGCCAGTAGCCCTCTTCAGGGAAACACCATATATTTT.

For the CDR3, the DNA is TGTGCCAGCAGCTTAAGTGGGCTAGCGGAAGAGACCCAGTACTTC. Translating it yields CASSLSGLAEETQYF. This sequence joins TRBV7-3 and TRBJ2-5, with TRBD2 matching over 7 bases. Trimming removed 1 base from V and 3 bases from J; junction bases left unmatched: 5. Germline V lookup: CDR1 SGHTA, CDR2 FQGTGA. The CDR3 consists of 15 residues. Together with reference TRBV7-3 and TRBJ2-5, the CDR3 gives the full variable domain: GAGVSQTPSNKVTEKGKYVELRCDPISGHTALYWYRQSLGQGPEFLIYFQGTGAADDSGLPNDRFFAVRPEGSVSTLKIQRTERGDSAVYLCASSLSGLAEETQYFGPGTRLLVL.

The chain links TRBV5-1 to TRBJ2-2; 7 nucleotides line up with TRBD1. Trimming removed 3 bases from V and 6 bases from J; junction bases left unmatched: 2. The V gene's germline CDR1 is SGHRS and CDR2 YFSETQ. The CDR3 spans 13 residues. The CDR3 is CASSSTGPGELFF. The CDR3 DNA reads as TGCGCCAGCAGCTCGACAGGGCCCGGGGAGCTGTTTTTT.

This chain uses TRBV6-5 with TRBJ2-1; perhaps TRBD2 as D (5 bases). CDR1 is MNHEY and CDR2 is SVGAGI in the germline V gene. V was cut by 10 bases and J by 7 bases, with 20 bases left in between. There are 14 residues in the CDR3. This CDR3 is CATIPGERWNEQFF. The CDR3 DNA reads TGTGCCACGATCCCCGGGGAACGGTGGAATGAGCAGTTCTTC.

The chain links TRBV18 to TRBJ1-1, with 7 bases identical to TRBD1. Germline CDR1 and CDR2: KGHSH and LQKENI. Losses at the gene ends were 2 bases for V and 7 bases for J; bases not matched to a gene: 7. This CDR3 is 14 amino acids long. The CDR3 DNA reads TGTGCCAGCTCACCAACGACAGGGACCCTTGAAGCTTTCTTT. Residues: CASSPTTGTLEAFF.

The V and J genes are TRBV6-1 and TRBJ2-7, with no clear D. Germline V gene lookup returns CDR1 MNHNS and CDR2 SASEGT. This CDR3 spans 14 amino acids. V shed 1 base and J shed 2 bases, with 9 bases lying between them. The CDR3 is CASSEGPGTYEQYV. In DNA form, the CDR3 reads TGTGCCAGCAGTGAAGGACCAGGCACCTACGAGCAGTACGTC.

The rearrangement links TRBV25-1 to TRBJ2-7; D may be TRBD1 (6 bases). This CDR3 contains 14 residues. The ends were cut back, 7 bases at V and 3 bases at J, with 16 bases in the middle. Germline CDR1 is MGHDK and CDR2 is SYGVNS. The CDR3 DNA sequence: TGTGCCAGCACTCAGGCCGGGACACACTACGAGCAGTACTTC. Amino acids: CASTQAGTHYEQYF.

This chain connects TRBV4-1 to TRBJ1-2, with TRBD1 as a possible D gene (5 bases). CDR3 length: 13 residues. V dropped 2 bases and J dropped 5 bases, with 9 bases sitting between them. Per the germline V gene, CDR1 is MGHRA and CDR2 is YSYEKL. Here the CDR3 reads CASSQLGLYGYTF. CDR3 bases: TGCGCCAGCAGCCAACTGGGGCTGTATGGCTACACCTTC.

J is TRBJ2-5 and V is TRBV6-6; D perhaps matches TRBD2 (6 bases). V lost 5 bases to trimming and J lost 6 bases, with 13 bases between them. The CDR3 runs 13 residues. The germline V gene has CDR1 MNHNY and CDR2 SVGAGI (reference sequence). This CDR3 reads CASSLLAGQTQYF. DNA of the CDR3: TGTGCCAGCAGTCTACTAGCCGGCCAGACCCAGTACTTC.

The J gene is TRBJ1-5, the V gene TRBV6-5; D ambiguous. The CDR3 is 13 residues long. CDR1 and CDR2 from the germline V gene are MNHEY and SVGAGI. Trimming removed 6 bases from V and 5 bases from J, with 11 bases in between. CDR3 region: CASRSFTYQPQHF. The CDR3 DNA sequence: TGTGCCAGCAGATCCTTTACTTATCAGCCCCAGCATTTT.

The chain couples TRBV5-6 to TRBJ1-2; a weak D match, TRBD1 (6 bases). The CDR3 is 14 residues long. The germline V gene encodes CDR1 SGHDT and CDR2 YYEEEE. Trimming stripped 1 base from V and 1 base from J, with 8 bases between. CDR3 sequence (DNA): TGTGCCAGCAGCTTGTTGGGACATAACTATGGCTACACCTTC. It yields the protein CASSLLGHNYGYTF.

The chain employs TRBV5-8 and TRBJ1-1; D is perhaps TRBD1 (6 bases). Between the trimmed V and J ends, which lost 3 bases and 6 bases, there was a span of 15 bases. Per the germline V gene, CDR1 is SGHTS and CDR2 is YDEGEE. This CDR3 is built from 14 residues. The DNA of the CDR3 is TGTGCCAGCAGCTCCGGGACACTCGGCGCTGAAGCTTTCTTT. It encodes CASSSGTLGAEAFF.

V gene TRBV7-8 combines with J gene TRBJ1-5; no firm D call. Per germline, CDR1 SGHVS and CDR2 FQNEAQ. V shed 3 bases and J shed 9 bases, with 15 bases lying between them. The CDR3 sequence is 14 residues long. CDR3 DNA sequence: TGTGCCAGCAGCTTTAAGACGGGATCTGGGCCCCAGCATTTT. Translated: CASSFKTGSGPQHF.